The 10 T cell receptor beta chains presented below share a single source sample, sequenced in a study of spatial heterogeneity in lung cancer. Study results and limitations: Tumors with more nonsynonymous mutations had more expanded intratumoral alpha and beta TCRs.

MiXCR, run by TCRdb on the 5' RACE reads, gives a single entry per CDR3 protein. Of 4,000 or so distinct CDR3 sequences listed, around 10% are singletons. Time point described: sample taken at primary tumor resection. Their antigens remain unidentified. Sample: lung tumor tissue, taken at surgery. The origin of the receptors is a male donor with early-stage non-small cell lung cancer.

This clonotype is medium-sized by share. This rearrangement joins TRBV12-3 or TRBV12-4 to TRBJ2-2; no definite D call. V lost 3 bases and J lost 6, with 17 bases in between. The CDR3 length is 16 residues. CDR3 sequence: CASSFGSLPRAGELFF. The CDR3 bases are TGTGCCAGCAGTTTCGGTTCCCTACCACGGGCCGGGGAGCTGTTTTTT.

The genes are TRBV5-6 and TRBJ2-2, with 8 bases lining up with TRBD1. V shed 4 bases and J 5 bases; nucleotides not matched to a gene: 7. Germline V gene data show CDR1 as SGHDT and CDR2 as YYEEEE. CDR3 size: 15 residues. This chain's CDR3 is CASSPGTGETGELFF. DNA for the CDR3: TGTGCCAGCAGCCCCGGGACAGGAGAAACCGGGGAGCTGTTTTTT.

This clonotype was observed at least ten times. The J gene is TRBJ2-1, the V gene TRBV20-1; 8 bases map to TRBD2. The V gene's germline CDR1 is DFQATT and CDR2 SNEGSKA (reference sequence). The CDR3 is made up of 14 amino acids. The CDR3 DNA sequence: TGCAGGGCCACAACCGGGACTAGTCTTTATGAGCAGTTCTTC. Translated, it gives CRATTGTSLYEQFF.

This clonotype ranks as medium-sized (0.01 to 0.1%). The chain links TRBV7-9 to TRBJ2-3, with D maybe TRBD1 (6 bases). With 4 bases removed from V and 6 bases from J, the gap between germline ends came to 17 bases. From germline, CDR1 is SEHNR and CDR2 FQNEAQ (reference sequence). This CDR3 region has 15 residues. The CDR3 DNA follows: TGTGCCAGCAGCTCCACCGGGACACCTTTGGATACGCAGTATTTT. Protein product: CASSSTGTPLDTQYF.

Relative to its sample, this clonotype is medium-sized. V usage is TRBV14 and J usage is TRBJ2-7; the D is unclear. V was trimmed by 1 base and J by 2 bases, leaving 12 bases between them. The CDR3 is made up of 15 amino acids. The germline CDR1 and CDR2 sequences are SGHDN and FVKESK. CDR3: CASSQAASYTYEQYF. CDR3 in DNA: TGTGCCAGCAGCCAAGCGGCTAGTTACACCTACGAGCAGTACTTC.

This clonotype was counted many times. V is TRBV2 and J is TRBJ2-3; D is unclear. The CDR3 length is 15 residues. Per germline, CDR1 SNHLY and CDR2 FYNNEI. Trimming pared 0 bases from V and 4 bases from J, leaving 11 bases between. CDR3 coding DNA: TGTGCCAGCAGTGAAGCGCGTAGAGCTGCAGATACGCAGTATTTT. As protein: CASSEARRAADTQYF. Supplemented by reference TRBV2 and TRBJ2-3, the full variable domain reads EPEVTQTPSHQVTQMGQEVILRCVPISNHLYFYWYRQILGQKVEFLVSFYNNEISEKSEIFDDQFSVERPDGSNFTLKIRSTKLEDSAMYFCASSEARRAADTQYFGPGTRLTVL.

By sample fraction, this clonotype is medium-sized. The gene calls are TRBV28 and TRBJ2-2, with 10 bases lining up with TRBD1. CDR3 length: 15 amino acids. Germline assignment: CDR1 MDHEN and CDR2 SYDVKM. With V trimmed by 3 bases and J by 6 bases, 4 bases remained unmatched. The CDR3 DNA is TGTGCCAGCAGTTTGACAGGGGGCGCTTCCGGGGAGCTGTTTTTT. This sequence encodes CASSLTGGASGELFF.

By its share, this clonotype is medium-sized (0.01 to 0.1%). V gene TRBV6-2 or TRBV6-3 combines with J gene TRBJ1-2; D is undetermined. Germline V lookup: CDR1 MNHEY, CDR2 SVGEGT. The V gene lost 6 bases and the J gene lost 5 bases, with 19 bases spanning the gap. The CDR3 consists of 15 residues. The CDR3 DNA reads TGTGCCAGCAGCCCCCTCGGAGGAGGCAGTTATGGCTACACCTTC. Translation gives CASSPLGGGSYGYTF.

By share of the sample, this clonotype is medium-sized (0.01 to 0.1%). This rearrangement joins TRBV27 to TRBJ2-7; perhaps TRBD2 as D (5 bases). V shed 5 bases and J shed 2 bases, with 16 bases lying between them. The CDR3 has 15 residues. CDR1 and CDR2 from the germline V gene are MNHEY and SMNVEV (reference sequence). This CDR3 is CASSPFNTRPYEQYF. The DNA of the CDR3 is TGTGCCAGCAGTCCTTTCAACACTAGGCCCTACGAGCAGTACTTC.

This clonotype qualifies as medium-sized. As DNA, the CDR3 is TGTGCCATCAGTCCTCTTTCCTCTAGCGAAGGCACAGATACGCAGTATTTT. This encodes CAISPLSSSEGTDTQYF. The V gene is TRBV10-3, the J gene TRBJ2-3; D is perhaps TRBD2 (6 bases). The length of the CDR3 is 17 residues. Germline V gene data show CDR1 as ENHRY and CDR2 as SYGVKD. Trimming took off 5 bases at V and 1 base at J, with 19 bases between the two ends.